This T cell receptor (beta chain) originates from a study of blood T cell repertoires in COVID-19. This clone was found a few times. This same CDR3 is encoded by further DNA sequences in the sample. Sequencing was performed with immunoSEQ multiplex PCR; in TCRdb, only in-frame clones are kept and a portion is missing. The repertoire holds some 270,000 clones, with approximately 85% as singletons. Per the germline V gene, CDR1 is SGHTA and CDR2 is FQGNSA. The germline V and J ends were trimmed by 1 base and 0 bases, with 9 bases remaining between them. This CDR3 comprises 15 residues. The V gene is TRBV7-2, the J gene TRBJ1-1; a weak D match, TRBD1 (6 bases). This TCR was sampled from a human donor with COVID-19, enrolled during active disease. The donor label of this sample is uncertain. The sample was peripheral blood. In nucleotides, the CDR3 is TGTGCCAGCAGCTTAGAGGGGGACATGAACACTGAAGCTTTCTTT. It codes for CASSLEGDMNTEAFF. The complete variable domain, with remaining parts taken from reference TRBV7-2 and TRBJ1-1, reads GAGVSQSPSNKVTEKGKDVELRCDPISGHTALYWYRQSLGQGLEFLIYFQGNSAPDKSGLPSDRFSAERTGGSVSTLTIQRTQQEDSAVYLCASSLEGDMNTEAFFGQGTRLTVV.